One TCR beta chain is described in this entry. The data are from a study of blood T cell repertoires in COVID-19. Assay used: immunoSEQ multiplex PCR; TCRdb lists only in-frame clones, some missing. The table records 160,000 or so clones, just over 90% of them present only once. With 4 bases clipped from V and 1 base from J, the junction kept 0 bases outside the gene matches. There are 14 residues in the CDR3. The germline gives CDR1 LGHDT, CDR2 YNNKEL (reference sequence). This TCR was sampled from a man between 18 and 29 years old with acute or convalescent COVID-19. V gene TRBV3-1 (or the pseudogene TRBV3-2) combines with J gene TRBJ1-1, with 10 bases matching TRBD1. Sequencing was done on a sample of peripheral blood. CDR3 residues: CASSRQGANTEAFF. CDR3 coding DNA: TGTGCCAGCAGCCGACAGGGGGCGAACACTGAAGCTTTCTTT.